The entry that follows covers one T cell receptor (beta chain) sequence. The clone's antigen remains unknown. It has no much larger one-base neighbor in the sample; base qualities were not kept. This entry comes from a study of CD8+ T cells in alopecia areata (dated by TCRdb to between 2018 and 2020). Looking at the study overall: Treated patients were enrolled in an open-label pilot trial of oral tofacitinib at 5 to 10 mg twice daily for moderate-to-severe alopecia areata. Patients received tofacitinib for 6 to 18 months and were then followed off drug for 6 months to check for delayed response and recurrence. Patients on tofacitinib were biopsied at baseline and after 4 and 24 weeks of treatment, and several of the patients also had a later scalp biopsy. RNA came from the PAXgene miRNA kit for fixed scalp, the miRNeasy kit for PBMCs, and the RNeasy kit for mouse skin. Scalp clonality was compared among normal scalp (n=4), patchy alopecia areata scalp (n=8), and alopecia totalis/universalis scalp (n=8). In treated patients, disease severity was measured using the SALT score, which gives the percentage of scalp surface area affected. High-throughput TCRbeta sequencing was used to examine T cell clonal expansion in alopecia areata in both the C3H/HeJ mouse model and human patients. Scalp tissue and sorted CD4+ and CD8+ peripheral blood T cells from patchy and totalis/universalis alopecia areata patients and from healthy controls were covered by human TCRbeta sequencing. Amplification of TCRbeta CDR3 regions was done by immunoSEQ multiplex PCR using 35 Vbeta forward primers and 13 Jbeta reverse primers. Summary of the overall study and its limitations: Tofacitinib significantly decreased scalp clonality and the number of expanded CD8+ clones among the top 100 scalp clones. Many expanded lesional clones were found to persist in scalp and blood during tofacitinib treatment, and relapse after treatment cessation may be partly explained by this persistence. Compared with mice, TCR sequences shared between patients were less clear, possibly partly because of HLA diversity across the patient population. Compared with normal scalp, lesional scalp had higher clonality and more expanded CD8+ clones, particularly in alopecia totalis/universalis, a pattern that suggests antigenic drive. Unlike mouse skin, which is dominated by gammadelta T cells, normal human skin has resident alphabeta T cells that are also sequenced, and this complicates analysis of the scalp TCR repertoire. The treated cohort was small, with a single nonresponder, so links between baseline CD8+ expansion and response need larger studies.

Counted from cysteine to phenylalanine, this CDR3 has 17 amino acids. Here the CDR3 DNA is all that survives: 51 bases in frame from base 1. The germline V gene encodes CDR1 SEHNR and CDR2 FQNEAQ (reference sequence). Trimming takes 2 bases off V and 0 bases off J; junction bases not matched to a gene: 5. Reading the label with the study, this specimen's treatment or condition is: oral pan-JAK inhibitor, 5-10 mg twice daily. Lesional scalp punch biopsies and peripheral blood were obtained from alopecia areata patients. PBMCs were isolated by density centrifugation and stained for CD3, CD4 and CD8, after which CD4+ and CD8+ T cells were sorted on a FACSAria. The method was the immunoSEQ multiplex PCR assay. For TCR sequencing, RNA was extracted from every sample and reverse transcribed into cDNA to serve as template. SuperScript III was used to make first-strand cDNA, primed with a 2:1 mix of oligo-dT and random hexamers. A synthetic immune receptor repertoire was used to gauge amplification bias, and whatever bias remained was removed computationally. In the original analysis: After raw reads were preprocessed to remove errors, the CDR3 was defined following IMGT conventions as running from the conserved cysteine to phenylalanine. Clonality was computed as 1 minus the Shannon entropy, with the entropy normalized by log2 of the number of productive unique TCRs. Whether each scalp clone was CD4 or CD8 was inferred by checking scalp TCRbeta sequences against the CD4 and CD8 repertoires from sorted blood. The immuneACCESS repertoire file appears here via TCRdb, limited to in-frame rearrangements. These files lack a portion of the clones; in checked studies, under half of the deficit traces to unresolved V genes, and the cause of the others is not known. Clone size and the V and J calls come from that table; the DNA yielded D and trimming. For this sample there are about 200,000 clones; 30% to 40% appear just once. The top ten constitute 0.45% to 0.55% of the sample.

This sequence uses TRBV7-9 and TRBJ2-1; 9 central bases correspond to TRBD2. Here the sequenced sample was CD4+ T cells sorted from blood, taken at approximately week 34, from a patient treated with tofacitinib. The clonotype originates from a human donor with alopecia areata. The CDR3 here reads CASSLTSGLSSYNEQFF. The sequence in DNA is TGTGCCAGCAGCTTAACTAGCGGGCTAAGCTCCTACAATGAGCAGTTCTTC.